This is a list of T cell receptor beta chains from one sample in a study of T cells in Graves' hyperthyroidism and ophthalmopathy. A single record per CDR3 protein comes from TCRdb applying MiXCR to the multiplex PCR reads. The repertoire consists of approximately 690,000 distinct CDR3 sequences, with around 20% occurring once and the leading ten covering around a third. The sequenced material came from blood. The receptors were gathered from a man between 25 and 39 years old with Graves' ophthalmopathy. Both conserved end residues are part of each CDR3. D genes are given only for firm matches. The size of a clone is reported for some rows only, either as once, few or many, or as a class for expanded clones.

v_call	clone_size	d_call	j_call	cdr3_length	cdr3_nt	cdr3_aa
TRBV28	many	TRBD2	TRBJ2-5	13	TGTGCCAGCAGCAGTAGCGGGAGAGAGACCCAGTACTTC	CASSSSGRETQYF
TRBV5-1	many	NA	TRBJ2-7	15	TGCGCCAGCAGCGCCCGACTAGGAAGCACATCGAAGCAGTACTTC	CASSARLGSTSKQYF
TRBV12-3/TRBV12-4	few	NA	TRBJ2-1	15	TGTGCCAGCAGTTTTTCAGGAGGGCTCCACAATGAGCAGTTCTTC	CASSFSGGLHNEQFF
TRBV2	NA	TRBD1	TRBJ1-5	15	TGTGCCAGCAGTGGAATGGGACAGGGGGCCCAGCCCCAGCATTTT	CASSGMGQGAQPQHF
TRBV27	few	NA	TRBJ2-1	14	TGTGCCAGCCGGGCTGGGGAGAACTACAATGAGCAGTTCTTC	CASRAGENYNEQFF
TRBV3-1	NA	TRBD1	TRBJ2-7	15	TGTGCCAGCAGCCTCTGGGACAGGGAGGCCTACGAGCAGTACTTC	CASSLWDREAYEQYF
TRBV4-1	NA	TRBD2	TRBJ2-7	16	TGCGCCAGCAGCCAAGGAATGGGACTAGGGGTCTCCGAGCAGTACTTC	CASSQGMGLGVSEQYF
TRBV2	NA	NA	TRBJ2-7	14	TGTGCCAGCAAGGGAACTCTGCTATCCTACGAGCAGTACTTC	CASKGTLLSYEQYF
TRBV27	few	NA	TRBJ1-5	13	TGTGCCAGCAGACAGGGTGCTTTGCAGCCCCAGCATTTT	CASRQGALQPQHF
TRBV5-6	NA	NA	TRBJ1-1	12	TGTGCCAGCAGCTTGGCAGGGATGGGAGCTTTCTTT	CASSLAGMGAFF
TRBV7-2	few	TRBD1	TRBJ2-7	14	TGTGCCAGCAGCCTTCACAGGGGAACCTACGAGCAGTACTTC	CASSLHRGTYEQYF
TRBV6-2/TRBV6-3	few	TRBD1	TRBJ1-5	15	TGTGCCAGCAGTTACGGGACAGGGGATCCTCAGCCCCAGCATTTT	CASSYGTGDPQPQHF
TRBV20-1	NA	TRBD2	TRBJ2-3	18	TGCAGTGCTAGAGAAGATATTCTGGGGCGGGAGGGCTCAGATACGCAGTATTTT	CSAREDILGREGSDTQYF
TRBV3-1	many	TRBD2	TRBJ2-1	15	TGTGCCAGCAGCCCTAGCGGGAGCCCGGCAGACGAGCAGTTCTTC	CASSPSGSPADEQFF
TRBV3-1	NA	NA	TRBJ2-5	12	TGTGCTGCGAGGGGAATTCGGGAGACCCAGTACTTC	CAARGIRETQYF
TRBV3-1	NA	NA	TRBJ1-2	16	TGTGCCAGCAGCCAAGAACGTATCTCGACCCACTATGGCTACACCTTC	CASSQERISTHYGYTF
TRBV6-1	NA	NA	TRBJ2-1	12	TGTGCCAGCAAGCGGAGTTACAATGAGCAGTTCTTC	CASKRSYNEQFF
TRBV6-1	NA	TRBD1	TRBJ1-6	17	TGTGCCAGCAGTCCTACCCGGGACAGGGGGCTGAATTCACCCCTCCACTTT	CASSPTRDRGLNSPLHF
TRBV4-1	NA	NA	TRBJ2-3	14	TGCGCCAGCAGCCAGGACCCGAGCGGGGATACGCAGTATTTT	CASSQDPSGDTQYF
TRBV5-1	few	NA	TRBJ2-5	14	TGCGCCAGCAGCTTGTCACTAGAAGGAAAGACCCAGTACTTC	CASSLSLEGKTQYF
TRBV11-1	many	TRBD1	TRBJ2-3	17	TGTGCCAGCAGCTTAGACTTTGGGGACAGATACACAGATACGCAGTATTTT	CASSLDFGDRYTDTQYF
TRBV20-1	NA	NA	TRBJ2-7	15	TGCAGTGCTAAACAGCCCGGGGTCCTAACCTACGAGCAGTACTTC	CSAKQPGVLTYEQYF
TRBV29-1	few	NA	TRBJ1-1	11	TGCAGCGCTGGAAGGGACACTGAAGCTTTCTTT	CSAGRDTEAFF
TRBV28	NA	NA	TRBJ2-2	17	TGTGCCAGCAGTTTGTTTTTTAGACAGATGAACACCGGGGAGCTGTTTTTT	CASSLFFRQMNTGELFF
TRBV30	many	NA	TRBJ1-1	12	TGTGCCTACGAACGGAGGGGAACTGAAGCTTTCTTT	CAYERRGTEAFF
TRBV6-1	NA	NA	TRBJ2-2	15	TGTGCCAGCCTCGAGAGGAGGGGGGGAACCGGGGAGCTGTTTTTT	CASLERRGGTGELFF
TRBV2	many	NA	TRBJ2-1	12	TGTGCCAGCAGTGACAGACCCGATGAGCAGTTCTTC	CASSDRPDEQFF
TRBV28	NA	NA	TRBJ2-7	12	TGTGCCAGTGCAGGGTATAGGTACGAGCAGTACTTC	CASAGYRYEQYF
TRBV2	NA	NA	TRBJ2-7	11	TGTGCCAGCAGGGCCGGGACGGCGCAGTACTTC	CASRAGTAQYF
TRBV10-3	NA	NA	TRBJ2-5	14	TGTGCCATCAGCGGGACTCCTAAAGGGGAGACCCAGTACTTC	CAISGTPKGETQYF
TRBV11-2	NA	NA	TRBJ2-5	18	TGTGCCAGCAGTTCCCCTCGAATGGGCCTAAAGGGACGAGAGACCCAGTACTTC	CASSSPRMGLKGRETQYF
TRBV12-3/TRBV12-4	many	NA	TRBJ1-5	16	TGTGCCAGCAGTTTAATCCGGGGGCGCCGGAATCAGCCCCAGCATTTT	CASSLIRGRRNQPQHF
TRBV5-1	NA	NA	TRBJ2-2	13	TGCGCCAGCAGCTTGGATCCCCACGGGGAGCTGTTTTTT	CASSLDPHGELFF
TRBV5-6	NA	TRBD2	TRBJ2-5	15	TGTGCCAGCAGCTCTAGCGGGAGGTATGAAGAGACCCAGTACTTC	CASSSSGRYEETQYF
TRBV2	many	TRBD1	TRBJ1-1	14	TGTGCCATCTCGATTAGGGGGCCCGACACTGAAGCTTTCTTT	CAISIRGPDTEAFF
TRBV19	few	NA	TRBJ2-7	14	TGTGCCAGTAGTATTCGACTGACCGCCTACGAGCAGTACTTC	CASSIRLTAYEQYF
TRBV28	many	TRBD1	TRBJ2-7	15	TGTGCCAGCAGCTTACAGGGGTTCCGTGTCGCCGAGCAGTACTTC	CASSLQGFRVAEQYF
TRBV12-3/TRBV12-4	many	NA	TRBJ1-6	16	TGTGCCAGCAGCTCCGAACCGGGATCCCTTTCTTCACCCCTCCACTTT	CASSSEPGSLSSPLHF
TRBV11-2	many	NA	TRBJ2-3	18	TGTGCCAGCAGCCCCACTCTTCGACGGGCCCCCGGTGTGGATACGCAGTATTTT	CASSPTLRRAPGVDTQYF
TRBV6-1	few	TRBD2	TRBJ2-3	17	TGTGCCAGCAGTTCCTTGCTAGCGGGAGAGTGGGGAGATACGCAGTATTTT	CASSSLLAGEWGDTQYF
TRBV3-1	NA	NA	TRBJ1-1	15	TGTGCCAGCAGCCCTAGTCTTGGAGGGTTGACTGAAGCTTTCTTT	CASSPSLGGLTEAFF
TRBV19	NA	NA	TRBJ2-1	16	TGTGCCGGTAGTATTGTAGCGGTTAGCTCCTACAATGAGCAGTTCTTC	CAGSIVAVSSYNEQFF
TRBV7-2	NA	TRBD2	TRBJ2-3	16	TGTGCCAGCAGCTCTTTAGCGGGGGCTAGCACAGATACGCAGTATTTT	CASSSLAGASTDTQYF
TRBV28	NA	TRBD1	TRBJ1-6	14	TGTGCCAGCGACCTGGGACAGGGAAATTCACCCCTCCACTTT	CASDLGQGNSPLHF
TRBV10-3	NA	NA	TRBJ2-1	12	TGTGCCATCAGTCGGACAGTGCTTGAGCAGTTCTTC	CAISRTVLEQFF